The clone carrying this TCR beta chain has a single count. The antigen is undetermined. The validation cohort, a group of roughly 120 subjects, included the donors and was separate from the roughly 600-subject first cohort. This sample was included in a study of cytomegalovirus exposure and HLA in healthy donors. Study-wide results and caveats: As was reported, the classifier diagnosed cytomegalovirus status with high specificity and sensitivity. Rarity characterized most TCR sequences, yet some public TCRs appeared in many donors.

This CDR3 contains 16 residues. Losses at the gene ends were 0 bases for V and 0 bases for J; bases not matched to a gene: 4. Germline V gene data show CDR1 as KGHSY and CDR2 as FQNENV. Repertoires were generated with immunoSEQ multiplex PCR, while TCRdb's copy carries only in-frame clones and drops some. The table records 150,000 to 180,000 clones, around 83% of them present only once. Specimen: PBMCs. The clonotype originates from a human donor in good health. The V gene is TRBV16, the J gene TRBJ1-2; 7 nucleotides align to TRBD1. For the CDR3, the DNA is TGTGCCAGCAGCCAATCGGCGGGACAGCCTAACTATGGCTACACCTTC. It is translated as CASSQSAGQPNYGYTF. Complete variable domain (other parts from reference TRBV16 and TRBJ1-2): GEEVAQTPKHLVRGEGQKAKLYCAPIKGHSYVFWYQQVLKNEFKFLISFQNENVFDETGMPKERFSAKCLPNSPCSLEIQATKLEDSAVYFCASSQSAGQPNYGYTFGSGTRLTVV.